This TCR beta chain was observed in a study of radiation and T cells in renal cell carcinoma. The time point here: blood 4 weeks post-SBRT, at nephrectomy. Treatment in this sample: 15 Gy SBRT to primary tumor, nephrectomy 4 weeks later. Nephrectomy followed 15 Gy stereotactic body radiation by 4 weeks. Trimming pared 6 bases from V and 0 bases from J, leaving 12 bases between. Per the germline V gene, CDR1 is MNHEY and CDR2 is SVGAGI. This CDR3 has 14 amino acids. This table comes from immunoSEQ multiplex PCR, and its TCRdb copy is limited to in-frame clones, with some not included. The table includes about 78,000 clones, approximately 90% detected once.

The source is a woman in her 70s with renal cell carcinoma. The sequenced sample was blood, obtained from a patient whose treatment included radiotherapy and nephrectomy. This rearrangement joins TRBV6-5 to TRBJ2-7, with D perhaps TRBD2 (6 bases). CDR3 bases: TGTGCCAGCAGATCAACGACTAGCTCCTACGAGCAGTACTTC. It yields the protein CASRSTTSSYEQYF.